The clone carrying this TCR beta chain was recorded many times. No antigen is known for it. These data belong to a study of human T cells and chemical hapten exposure. Study details: Patch testing placed 0.01% DPC on the upper back, with readings at 6 days.

The time point is: patch test 1, 2 weeks after DPC sensitization. Treatment meaning: therapeutic diphenylcyclopropenone sensitization with weekly scalp DPC. The library tagged individual cDNA molecules with unique molecular identifiers. TCRdb reanalysed the RACE reads using MiXCR and keeps one entry per CDR3 protein. This sample yields roughly 70,000 distinct CDR3 sequences, of which 7.5% to 10% are seen a single time; 3.3% belongs to the top ten. Germline CDR1 is LNHDA and CDR2 is SQIVND (reference sequence). The CDR3 runs to 13 residues. With 9 bases removed from V and 0 bases from J, the gap between germline ends came to 9 bases. General observations from the study: Controls had significantly fewer large CDR3 similarity clusters than were formed by expanded TCRs.

This specimen consisted of whole blood, obtained in connection with sensitization to the hapten diphenylcyclopropenone (DPC). The V gene is TRBV19, the J gene TRBJ1-5; D not resolved. This clonotype originated in a woman between 35 and 50 years old with alopecia areata. Some clones in this sample may be carry-over from other donors' samples. The CDR3 loop reads CARGANSNQPQHF. In DNA form, the CDR3 reads TGTGCCAGAGGAGCTAATAGCAATCAGCCCCAGCATTTT.